This TCR beta chain was identified in a study of shared clonotypes between healthy human individuals. Genomic DNA belonging to each subset was distributed in equal measure over several immunoSEQ plates. Tens of thousands of T cell genomes (roughly 220 ng DNA) went into each sorted-subset replicate. TCRdb's copy holds only in-frame clones and misses some; the assay was immunoSEQ multiplex PCR. The profile shows hundreds of thousands of clones, approximately 90% of them singletons. The CDR3 runs to 17 residues. CDR1 and CDR2 from the germline V gene are SGHRS and YFSETQ. Unmatched junction bases numbered 12, after V lost 2 bases and J lost 4 bases. Points from the study as a whole: Across a handful of donors, naive CD4 shared around 5%, naive CD8 over 3%, memory CD4 roughly 2.4%, memory CD8 approximately 0.4%.

CD45RO negativity and positive selection for CCR7 defined naive CD8 cells, a population that excluded terminally differentiated effector memory CD45RA+ cells. Regarding this clone: Its antigen is currently unknown.

V and J are TRBV5-1 and TRBJ2-3, with TRBD2 identical over 8 bases. This clonotype originated in a man aged 25-40 years in good health. Material: naive CD8+ T cells sorted from blood. The CDR3 here is CASSFLEREWSADTQYF. The CDR3 DNA is TGCGCCAGCAGCTTTTTGGAGCGGGAGTGGAGCGCAGATACGCAGTATTTT. Combining the CDR3 with reference TRBV5-1 and TRBJ2-3 gives the whole variable domain KAGVTQTPRYLIKTRGQQVTLSCSPISGHRSVSWYQQTPGQGLQFLFEYFSETQRNKGNFPGRFSGRQFSNSRSEMNVSTLELGDSALYLCASSFLEREWSADTQYFGPGTRLTVL.